The entry below gives a single T cell receptor (beta chain) sequence along with its context. What it binds is unknown. The entry originates in a study of cytomegalovirus exposure and HLA in healthy donors. There are 15 residues in the CDR3. The V gene lost 3 bases and the J gene lost 4 bases, with 12 bases spanning the gap. The V gene's germline CDR1 is LNHNV and CDR2 YYDKDF (reference sequence). The study, taken as a whole, reports: TCR beta sequences numbering more than 15,000 were associated with HLA alleles at 0.05 false discovery rate in a later analysis.

Amplification used 60 Vbeta primers and 13 Jbeta primers. This table comes from immunoSEQ multiplex PCR, and its TCRdb copy is limited to in-frame clones, with some not included. The sample shows some 210,000 clones, about 80% of them seen only once. This TCR was sampled from a woman in her fifties or sixties in good health and CMV-seropositive. The sequencing sample was made of PBMCs. The chain links TRBV15 to TRBJ2-2; tentatively, D is TRBD2 (6 bases). CDR3 nucleotides: TGTGCCACCAGCAGGAATCCCGGGGGCACCGGGGAGCTGTTTTTT. This codes for CATSRNPGGTGELFF.